The 31 T cell receptor beta chains below all came from one sample that was sequenced in a study of human T cells and chemical hapten exposure. In TCRdb, the RACE reads were re-called with MiXCR into one record per CDR3 protein. The sample consists of about 90,000 distinct CDR3 sequences, roughly a tenth of them appearing once. Stated time point: patch test 3, about 24 weeks after DPC sensitization. Treatment described: therapeutic diphenylcyclopropenone sensitization with weekly scalp DPC. The source material was whole blood, sampled in connection with sensitization to the hapten diphenylcyclopropenone (DPC). Receptor source: a woman aged 25 to 39 with alopecia areata. Some clones in this sample may be carry-over from other donors' samples.

This clonotype has at least ten counts. The V call is TRBV12-3 or TRBV12-4, the J call TRBJ2-2; the D is unclear. Trimming pared 1 base from V and 5 bases from J, leaving 11 bases between. The CDR3 consists of 15 residues. The CDR3 nucleotides are TGTGCCAGCAGTTTAGATGTGATAGTTACCGGGGAGCTGTTTTTT. Protein product: CASSLDVIVTGELFF.

This clonotype was seen more than once but under ten times. V and J are TRBV24-1 and TRBJ2-5; TRBD1 aligns across 7 bases. This CDR3 contains 13 residues. From germline, CDR1 is KGHDR and CDR2 SFDVKD. V was clipped by 6 bases and J by 3 bases; unmatched bases: 3. The CDR3 coding sequence is TGTGCCACCAGTACCGGGACAGAAGAGACCCAGTACTTC. It specifies CATSTGTEETQYF.

This clonotype has ten or more counts. V gene TRBV20-1 combines with J gene TRBJ2-4; D call uncertain. Trimming cost V 3 bases and J 5 bases, with 11 bases left between them. The CDR3 extends over 13 amino acids. In germline, CDR1 is DFQATT, CDR2 SNEGSKA (reference sequence). The CDR3 bases are TGCAGTGCTAGGTTGCGCGGCCAAAACATTCAGTACTTC. It translates to CSARLRGQNIQYF.

This clonotype came up many times. The chain uses TRBV7-2 and TRBJ2-1, with 10 bases lining up with TRBD2. The CDR3 sequence is 15 residues long. Germline V gene sequence: CDR1 SGHTA, CDR2 FQGNSA. Trimming removed 4 bases from V and 3 bases from J; junction bases left unmatched: 3. Here the CDR3 DNA reads TGTGCCAGCAGCTCATCTAGCGGGAGCTACAATGAGCAGTTCTTC. Amino acids: CASSSSSGSYNEQFF.

For this clonotype: Since a much larger clone is just one base distant, this may be a read error. The genes are TRBV7-9 and TRBJ2-7, with 10 bases identical to TRBD1. From germline, CDR1 is SEHNR and CDR2 FQNEAQ (reference sequence). The CDR3 covers 14 residues. CDR3 bases: TGTGCCAGCAGCTTTAGGGACAGGGGCTACGAGCAGAACTTC. This translates into CASSFRDRGYEQNF.

This clonotype was counted many times. The V gene is TRBV12-3 or TRBV12-4, the J gene TRBJ1-1, with D possibly TRBD1 on 6 matching bases. The length of the CDR3 is 14 residues. V dropped 6 bases and J dropped 0 bases, with 11 bases sitting between them. The CDR3 DNA reads as TGTGCCAGCAGCTCCGGGACATTGAACACTGAAGCTTTCTTT. This translates into CASSSGTLNTEAFF.

This clonotype was recorded a few times. The rearrangement uses TRBV18 and TRBJ2-1, with D maybe TRBD2 (6 bases). In germline, CDR1 is KGHSH, CDR2 LQKENI. V gave up 2 bases and J gave up 7 bases, with 12 bases separating them. This CDR3 comprises 14 residues. CDR3 DNA: TGTGCCAGCTCACCAAGTTTGGGGGGAAATGAGCAGTTCTTC. Its protein product is CASSPSLGGNEQFF.

This clonotype was observed a handful of times. The rearrangement joins TRBV9 to TRBJ1-1; D is ambiguous. Germline-derived CDR1 and CDR2 are SGDLS and YYNGEE. This CDR3 spans 15 amino acids. V shed 0 bases and J shed 2 bases, with 11 bases lying between them. CDR3 nucleotides: TGTGCCAGCAGCGTAGTCCGACTCGGTAACACTGAAGCTTTCTTT. Translated: CASSVVRLGNTEAFF.

The chain has TRBV2 and TRBJ2-5; the D gene is possibly TRBD1 (5 bases). Germline CDR1 is SNHLY and CDR2 is FYNNEI. The CDR3 covers 13 residues. The V end was cut by 6 bases, the J end by 0 bases, with 8 bases between. DNA for the CDR3: TGTGCCAGCAGGAAGACAGACCAAGAGACCCAGTACTTC. The encoded protein is CASRKTDQETQYF.

About this clonotype: Just one base apart from a much larger clone, this may be a read error. Written as DNA, the CDR3 is TGTGCCAGCAGCTCCCGAAATCAGCCCCAGCATTTT. This sequence encodes CASSSRNQPQHF. This chain links TRBV28 with TRBJ1-5; D unclear. The CDR3 sequence is 12 residues long. V gave up 6 bases and J gave up 4 bases, with 7 bases separating them. Germline values: CDR1 MDHEN, CDR2 SYDVKM.

This clonotype was picked up many times. The chain recombines TRBV28 with TRBJ2-7, with D hard to call. The V and J ends lost 8 bases and 1 base respectively, with 9 bases between them. The CDR3 runs 12 residues. The V gene's germline CDR1 is MDHEN and CDR2 SYDVKM. CDR3 sequence reads: CASLTASYEQYF. CDR3 DNA: TGTGCCAGCCTGACCGCTTCCTACGAGCAGTACTTC.

This clonotype was seen a handful of times. The rearrangement uses TRBV28 and TRBJ2-7; D possibly uses TRBD1 or TRBD2 (5 bases each). Trimming left V 6 bases short and J 3 bases short, with 12 bases between. Germline V gives CDR1 MDHEN, CDR2 SYDVKM. The CDR3 runs to 13 residues. The CDR3 DNA is TGTGCCAGCAGGTCCGGGACGGACTACGAGCAGTACTTC. Amino acid sequence: CASRSGTDYEQYF. Filled out from reference TRBV28 and TRBJ2-7, the complete variable domain reads DVKVTQSSRYLVKRTGEKVFLECVQDMDHENMFWYRQDPGLGLRLIYFSYDVKMKEKGDIPEGYSVSREKKERFSLILESASTNQTSMYLCASRSGTDYEQYFGPGTRLTVT.

The V and J genes are TRBV7-2 and TRBJ2-3; D remains ambiguous. The CDR3 is 14 residues long. CDR1 is SGHTA, CDR2 FQGNSA, per germline. The V gene lost 0 bases and the J gene lost 3 bases, with 7 bases spanning the gap. CDR3 coding DNA: TGTGCCAGCAGCTTAGCGGATGTGACAGATACGCAGTATTTT. Translating gives CASSLADVTDTQYF.

Only a few counts were recorded for this clonotype. The chain joins TRBV7-9 to TRBJ2-3; 15 positions agree with TRBD2. The CDR3 covers 19 residues. CDR1 and CDR2 (germline): SEHNR, FQNEAQ (reference sequence). The V segment lost 6 bases and the J segment 0 bases; nucleotides outside the gene matches: 10. The CDR3 bases are TGTGCCAGCAGTTCGGCTGGGACTAGCGGGGGGACTAGCACAGATACGCAGTATTTT. Translation: CASSSAGTSGGTSTDTQYF.

In this sample, this clonotype turned up a few times. The chain is built from TRBV28 and TRBJ1-2; D unclear. Germline CDR1 is MDHEN and CDR2 is SYDVKM. V was trimmed by 6 bases and J by 1 base, leaving 3 bases between them. This CDR3 has 11 amino acids. This CDR3 reads CASSVNYGYTF. DNA of the CDR3: TGTGCCAGCAGCGTTAACTATGGCTACACCTTC.

This clonotype occurred many times. This rearrangement joins TRBV28 to TRBJ1-2; D possibly corresponds to TRBD1 (6 bases). Trimming left V 4 bases short and J 2 bases short, with 14 bases between. CDR1 and CDR2 (germline): MDHEN, SYDVKM. The CDR3 covers 15 residues. The CDR3 coding sequence is TGTGCCAGCAGTTATATGACAGGCGCCAACTATGGCTACACCTTC. It yields the protein CASSYMTGANYGYTF.

This clonotype was picked up many times. The rearrangement joins TRBV9 to TRBJ2-5, with D possibly matching TRBD1 (6 bases). V gave up 0 bases and J gave up 4 bases, with 19 bases separating them. The CDR3 is 17 amino acids. In germline, CDR1 is SGDLS, CDR2 YYNGEE. The CDR3 DNA follows: TGTGCCAGCAGCGTAGGGTCCAGGGGTGGTGGATCAGAGACCCAGTACTTC. Translated, it gives CASSVGSRGGGSETQYF.

This clonotype was counted at least ten times. The V call is TRBV28, the J call TRBJ1-1, with a tentative D call TRBD1 (6 bases). Per germline, CDR1 MDHEN and CDR2 SYDVKM. The CDR3 is made up of 14 amino acids. Trimming pared 0 bases from V and 4 bases from J, leaving 9 bases between. The chain's CDR3 is CASSLWGGGTEAFF. The CDR3 nucleotides are TGTGCCAGCAGTTTATGGGGGGGCGGCACTGAAGCTTTCTTT.

The rearrangement links TRBV6-2 or TRBV6-3 to TRBJ2-1; 7 nucleotides line up with TRBD1. Trimming at V came to 8 bases and at J to 8 bases, leaving 12 bases not matched to a gene. From germline, CDR1 is MNHEY and CDR2 SVGEGT. This CDR3 has 14 residues. In nucleotides, the CDR3 is TGTGCCAGCGCCCGAGACAGGGTTTGGGATGAGCAGTTCTTC. This encodes CASARDRVWDEQFF.

At least ten counts were recorded for this clonotype. This chain uses TRBV3-1 with TRBJ2-1; 7 bases match TRBD2. V dropped 3 bases and J dropped 8; count of bases not matched to a gene: 7. Germline CDR1 LGHDT, CDR2 YNNKEL (reference sequence). This CDR3 has 14 amino acids. DNA for the CDR3: TGTGCCAGCAGCCAGTCGGGCGGGAGAGATGAGCAGTTCTTC. The encoded protein is CASSQSGGRDEQFF.

This clonotype was seen at least ten times. This chain links TRBV20-1 with TRBJ2-1, with D hard to call. The CDR3 has 15 amino acids. Trimming pared 1 base from V and 0 bases from J, leaving 10 bases between. CDR1 and CDR2 (germline): DFQATT, SNEGSKA (reference sequence). CDR3 DNA sequence: TGCAGTGCTAGAGGTCCCTATGACTCCTACAATGAGCAGTTCTTC. Translation: CSARGPYDSYNEQFF.

This clonotype was seen repeatedly, ten times or more. The V gene is TRBV7-9, the J gene TRBJ2-1; the D is unclear. Trimming pared 5 bases from V and 8 bases from J, leaving 10 bases between. CDR3 length: 12 amino acids. Germline CDR1 reads SEHNR; CDR2 reads FQNEAQ (reference sequence). This CDR3 is CASSRDRYEQFF. Written as DNA, the CDR3 is TGTGCCAGCAGCAGGGATAGGTATGAGCAGTTCTTC.

Of note for this clonotype: An end of the junction does not agree with germline; a read error may underlie this. V usage is TRBV2 and J usage is TRBJ2-2; 7 positions match TRBD1. The germline V gene has CDR1 SNHLY and CDR2 FYNNEI. The CDR3 loop spans 14 amino acids. CDR3 DNA: TGTGCCAGCAGCCTACAGGGGAACTCCGGGGAGCTGTTTTTT. Translated, it gives CASSLQGNSGELFF.

The chain's CDR3 is CAWSLGDAEAFF. CDR3 bases: TGTGCCTGGAGCCTTGGAGACGCTGAAGCTTTCTTT. The genes are TRBV30 and TRBJ1-1; D is unclear. Trimming left V 3 bases short and J 6 bases short, with 11 bases between. The CDR3 covers 12 residues. Germline CDR1 and CDR2: GTSNPN and SVGIG (reference sequence).

The table lists this clonotype with a few counts. The V call is TRBV20-1, the J call TRBJ2-5, with D unresolved. The CDR3 covers 15 residues. Trimming removed 4 bases at V and 5 bases at J, with 20 bases between. CDR1 and CDR2 from the germline V gene are DFQATT and SNEGSKA (reference sequence). In DNA, the CDR3 is TGCAGTGCTAAGACCCGACATGGGTCTCGCGAGACCCAGTACTTC. The encoded protein is CSAKTRHGSRETQYF.

In this sample, this clonotype turned up many times. The chain has TRBV18 and TRBJ2-5; D call uncertain. The V gene's germline CDR1 is KGHSH and CDR2 LQKENI. Trimming shortened V by 3 bases and J by 4 bases, and 15 bases separated the two germline ends. The CDR3 runs to 15 residues. CDR3 in amino acids: CASSPPSTGGETQYF. The CDR3 region has the DNA TGTGCCAGCTCACCCCCCTCGACCGGTGGAGAGACCCAGTACTTC.

The chain employs TRBV18 and TRBJ2-2; D unclear. Trimming shortened V by 3 bases and J by 0 bases, and 14 bases separated the two germline ends. Per germline, CDR1 KGHSH and CDR2 LQKENI. This CDR3 is built from 17 residues. As DNA, the CDR3 is TGTGCCAGCTCACCCTCCCCAGCAGAGACGAACACCGGGGAGCTGTTTTTT. It translates to CASSPSPAETNTGELFF.

This clonotype was observed at least ten times. This rearrangement joins TRBV2 to TRBJ2-1; D is ambiguous. Germline values: CDR1 SNHLY, CDR2 FYNNEI. CDR3 size: 12 residues. Trimming left V 2 bases short and J 6 bases short, with 5 bases between. The CDR3 DNA reads as TGTGCCAGCAGTGAACCGAGCAATGAGCAGTTCTTC. Amino acids: CASSEPSNEQFF.

This clonotype was seen at least ten times. V and J are TRBV18 and TRBJ2-1; D assignment may be TRBD1 or TRBD2 (6 bases each). V lost 2 bases, J lost 5 bases, and 10 bases lay in between. The CDR3 has 14 residues. Germline-derived CDR1 and CDR2 are KGHSH and LQKENI. This CDR3 reads CASSPGGRNNEQFF. The CDR3 bases are TGTGCCAGCTCACCAGGGGGGCGGAACAATGAGCAGTTCTTC.

This clonotype appeared many times. The V call is TRBV6-5, the J call TRBJ2-1, with 10 positions matching TRBD2. V shed 3 bases, J shed 7 bases, and the junction held 9 bases outside the gene matches. The CDR3 contains 16 residues. Germline V gene sequence: CDR1 MNHEY, CDR2 SVGAGI. The CDR3: CASSYLRSSGGNEQFF. As DNA, the CDR3 is TGTGCCAGCAGTTATCTCCGGTCTAGCGGGGGTAATGAGCAGTTCTTC.

This clonotype was seen repeatedly, ten times or more. This chain links TRBV18 with TRBJ1-2; D ambiguous. The CDR3 contains 15 residues. Germline loops: CDR1 KGHSH, CDR2 LQKENI. Trimming removed 0 bases from V and 2 bases from J, with 10 bases in between. DNA for the CDR3: TGTGCCAGCTCACCACCTTCGGGCGTCAACTATGGCTACACCTTC. Translated, it gives CASSPPSGVNYGYTF.